This TCR beta chain was captured by sequencing in a study of vaccination effects on CD4 cells after COVID-19. General observations from the study: In vaccinees who were healthy, merely 1 out of 255 vaccine-induced clones cross-reacted with common cold coronaviruses. Both infection-induced and vaccine-induced clones contracted markedly at late post-vaccination timepoints.

The table came from immunoSEQ multiplex PCR; TCRdb's copy has only in-frame clones and leaves some out. The sample comprises under 30,000 clones, over 65% of which are singletons, and approximately 23% rests with the top ten. V gave up 4 bases and J gave up 7 bases, with 16 bases separating them. This CDR3 comprises 15 residues. CDR1 MNHEY and CDR2 SMNVEV come from the germline V gene (reference sequence). Comments on this clone: Its antigen is unknown.

Ahead of sequencing, the ViraFEST assay grew antigen-specific CD4+ T cells using viral peptide pools. Investigators separated out CD4+ T cells once approximately 9 days of culture had passed. Neither prior SARS-CoV-2 infection nor positive nucleocapsid antibodies were present in the vaccine recipients. Half the medium was replaced with IL-2 medium on days 3 and 7. The TCR sequence derives from a human donor who received a COVID-19 vaccine. This chain connects TRBV27 to TRBJ2-2; weak D call: TRBD1 (5 bases). Sequencing was performed on CD4+ T cells from PBMCs cultured with HCoV-NL63 spike peptides, taken before COVID-19 vaccination. The CDR3 spells CASSSRAPTDGELFF. CDR3 sequence (DNA): TGTGCCAGCAGTTCCAGGGCGCCCACGGACGGGGAGCTGTTTTTT.